The 29 T cell receptor beta chains given below trace back to one sample, sequenced in a study of shared clonotypes between healthy human individuals (dated by TCRdb to the early 2020s). The library was generated by the immunoSEQ multiplex PCR assay. TCRdb provides this immuneACCESS table in a form limited to in-frame rearrangements. Some clones are lacking; in checked studies, under half of them reflect an unresolved V gene, and why the rest are absent is not known. The sample records a few million clones, 93% of which are singletons. 0.3% to 0.4% of the sample is taken by the ten largest. Specimen: naive CD4+ T cells from PBMCs. Sample cell subset or site, as interpreted from the label and publication: CD45RA+ positively selected. The receptor source for this set is a man younger than 35 in good health. Some clones in this sample may be carry-over from other donors' samples.

The genes are TRBV7-3 and TRBJ2-1, with D perhaps being TRBD1 or TRBD2 (6 bases each). Trimming shortened V by 5 bases and J by 2 bases, and 25 bases separated the two germline ends. Germline values: CDR1 SGHTA, CDR2 FQGTGA. The CDR3 contains 19 residues. The CDR3 nucleotides read TGTGCCAGCAGCAGATGGGGGACAAGACTAGTTAGAACCTACAATGAGCAGTTCTTC. Translation: CASSRWGTRLVRTYNEQFF.

The CDR3 bases are TGTGCCAGCAGCCCCCGGTACGGCGCAGGGGGGGAGCAGTACTTC. This encodes CASSPRYGAGGEQYF. V usage is TRBV7-8 and J usage is TRBJ2-7; a weak D match, TRBD1 (7 bases). The CDR3 consists of 15 residues. Germline loops: CDR1 SGHVS, CDR2 FQNEAQ. Trimming pared 5 bases from V and 7 bases from J, leaving 21 bases between.

The chain couples TRBV10-3 to TRBJ2-5; D gene unclear. The CDR3 loop spans 12 amino acids. From germline, CDR1 is ENHRY and CDR2 SYGVKD. V gave up 3 bases and J gave up 5 bases, with 7 bases separating them. The CDR3 here is CAISEVTETQYF. CDR3 bases: TGTGCCATCAGTGAAGTGACCGAGACCCAGTACTTC.

The genes are TRBV9 and TRBJ2-7; TRBD1 might be the D (6 bases). Germline CDR1 is SGDLS and CDR2 is YYNGEE. Between the trimmed V and J ends, which lost 0 bases and 9 bases, there was a span of 10 bases. The CDR3 runs to 12 residues. Written as DNA, the CDR3 is TGTGCCAGCAGCGTAGAGAGGGGGAGGCAGTACTTC. Translation: CASSVERGRQYF.

The chain employs TRBV7-2 and TRBJ2-7; 9 bases are a match to TRBD1. CDR1 and CDR2 from the germline V gene are SGHTA and FQGNSA. The CDR3 loop spans 14 amino acids. Trimming took 4 bases from V and 2 from J; bases not matched to a gene: 3. The CDR3 DNA is TGTGCCAGCAGCTCCGGGACAGGGCCCTACGAGCAGTACTTC. Amino acids: CASSSGTGPYEQYF. Using reference TRBV7-2 and TRBJ2-7 for the parts outside the CDR3, the full variable domain is GAGVSQSPSNKVTEKGKDVELRCDPISGHTALYWYRQSLGQGLEFLIYFQGNSAPDKSGLPSDRFSAERTGGSVSTLTIQRTQQEDSAVYLCASSSGTGPYEQYFGPGTRLTVT.

The rearrangement joins TRBV13 to TRBJ2-3; unclear D gene. This CDR3 spans 14 amino acids. Germline V lookup: CDR1 PRHDT, CDR2 FYEKMQ (reference sequence). V was clipped by 0 bases and J by 0 bases, with 4 bases between them. The chain's CDR3 is CASSLGPSTDTQYF. CDR3 nucleotides: TGTGCCAGCAGCTTAGGGCCCAGCACAGATACGCAGTATTTT.

This rearrangement joins TRBV9 to TRBJ2-1; maybe TRBD2 (6 bases). V was trimmed by 4 bases and J by 7 bases, leaving 21 bases between them. In germline, CDR1 is SGDLS, CDR2 YYNGEE. The CDR3 totals 16 residues. The CDR3 spells CASSTSGLQSGNEQFF. The CDR3 bases are TGTGCCAGCAGCACTTCGGGGTTGCAAAGCGGGAATGAGCAGTTCTTC.

This chain links TRBV7-8 with TRBJ1-1; no clear D. The germline CDR1 and CDR2 sequences are SGHVS and FQNEAQ. Trimming stripped 1 base from V and 1 base from J, with 10 bases between. The CDR3 length is 15 residues. CDR3 sequence (DNA): TGTGCCAGCAGCTTAGAGGAATCCGGGAACACTGAAGCTTTCTTT. Translated, it gives CASSLEESGNTEAFF.

The rearrangement joins TRBV7-3 to TRBJ2-3; 10 positions agree with TRBD2. CDR3 length equals 18 residues. Losses at the gene ends were 5 bases for V and 0 bases for J; bases not matched to a gene: 11. Germline V gene lookup returns CDR1 SGHTA and CDR2 FQGTGA. CDR3 sequence: CASSPRLAGSQSTDTQYF. For the CDR3, the DNA is TGTGCCAGCAGCCCCAGACTAGCGGGTTCGCAGAGCACAGATACGCAGTATTTT.

The chain is built from TRBV5-5 and TRBJ1-5; D is ambiguous. CDR1 is SGHKS, CDR2 YYEKEE, per germline (reference sequence). V gave up 4 bases and J gave up 0 bases, with 11 bases separating them. The CDR3 is 15 residues long. The CDR3 is CASSANWGSNQPQHF. The CDR3 bases are TGTGCCAGCAGCGCCAATTGGGGTAGCAATCAGCCCCAGCATTTT.

The J gene is TRBJ1-2, the V gene TRBV29-1; tentative D call: TRBD1 (5 bases). This CDR3 region has 13 residues. Trimming cost V 6 bases and J 4 bases, with 15 bases left between them. CDR1 SQVTM and CDR2 ANQGSEA come from the germline V gene. CDR3 amino acids: CSVRESGGYGYTF. The CDR3 DNA reads as TGCAGCGTGAGGGAAAGCGGGGGCTATGGCTACACCTTC.

Notes on this clone: Within the sample, other DNA sequences also encode this same CDR3. The chain joins TRBV6-1 to TRBJ2-5; 7 bases are a match to TRBD1. From germline, CDR1 is MNHNS and CDR2 SASEGT. The CDR3 consists of 14 residues. V was pared by 0 bases and J by 4 bases, with 2 bases of the junction left unmatched. The CDR3 DNA is TGTGCCAGCAGTGAAGCAGGGGGCGGAGAGACCCAGTACTTC. As protein: CASSEAGGGETQYF.

CDR3 residues: CASSPSISGQAFF. In nucleotides, the CDR3 is TGTGCCAGCAGCCCCTCGATTTCTGGCCAAGCTTTCTTT. The gene calls are TRBV14 and TRBJ1-1, with D unclear. V was pared by 4 bases and J by 9 bases, with 15 bases between. This CDR3 contains 13 residues. Germline values: CDR1 SGHDN, CDR2 FVKESK.

This clone was observed a handful of times. The chain joins TRBV18 to TRBJ2-2; a possible D gene is TRBD1 (5 bases). V shed 0 bases and J shed 5 bases, with 13 bases lying between them. CDR3 length equals 16 residues. Per germline, CDR1 KGHSH and CDR2 LQKENI. The CDR3, as DNA: TGTGCCAGCTCACCACCCCTCCCCCAGGGAACCGGGGAGCTGTTTTTT. This encodes CASSPPLPQGTGELFF.

The chain couples TRBV6-1 to TRBJ2-5; perhaps TRBD1 as D (6 bases). Germline-derived CDR1 and CDR2 are MNHNS and SASEGT. Trimming stripped 2 bases from V and 3 bases from J, with 10 bases between. This CDR3 spans 14 amino acids. CDR3 bases: TGTGCCAGCAGTGAATCGACAGGTAAAGAGACCCAGTACTTC. This encodes CASSESTGKETQYF.

The J gene is TRBJ2-7, the V gene TRBV6-5, with 7 bases fitting TRBD1. The CDR3 consists of 14 residues. Germline V gene sequence: CDR1 MNHEY, CDR2 SVGAGI. Losses at the gene ends were 6 bases for V and 2 bases for J; bases not matched to a gene: 7. CDR3 in amino acids: CASRSTGSPYEQYF. CDR3 sequence (DNA): TGTGCCAGCAGGTCGACAGGGTCCCCCTACGAGCAGTACTTC.

The V gene is TRBV5-6, the J gene TRBJ2-5; D call uncertain. Germline CDR1 is SGHDT and CDR2 is YYEEEE. V was clipped by 0 bases and J by 6 bases, with 12 bases between them. The length of the CDR3 is 14 residues. The CDR3 here is CASSLAGVLKTQYF. The CDR3 DNA sequence: TGTGCCAGCAGCTTGGCAGGTGTTCTGAAGACCCAGTACTTC.

The J gene is TRBJ2-1, the V gene TRBV11-2; 9 bases fit TRBD2. Per the germline V gene, CDR1 is SGHAT and CDR2 is FQNNGV. The CDR3 is 15 residues long. V was pared by 6 bases and J by 3 bases, with 6 bases of the junction left unmatched. This chain's CDR3 is CASRPSGILYNEQFF. CDR3 bases: TGTGCCAGCAGACCTAGCGGGATCCTCTACAATGAGCAGTTCTTC.

The CDR3 coding sequence is TGTGCCAGCAGCCCTGTGCGTGGGGGAGGCTACGAGCAGTACTTC. This codes for CASSPVRGGGYEQYF. The chain employs TRBV5-8 and TRBJ2-7; tentative D call: TRBD2 (6 bases). This CDR3 has 15 residues. V was clipped by 4 bases and J by 3 bases, with 17 bases between them. CDR1 and CDR2 (germline): SGHTS, YDEGEE.

As for this clone: Other nucleotide sequences from this sample produce the same CDR3. This rearrangement joins TRBV28 to TRBJ1-4, with TRBD1 matching over 9 bases. Germline lookup yields CDR1 MDHEN and CDR2 SYDVKM. The CDR3 has 15 amino acids. The trim removed 4 bases at V and 5 bases at J, leaving 5 bases unmatched. The CDR3 nucleotides read TGTGCCAGCAGTTCTACAGGGGGCCCGAATGAAAAACTGTTTTTT. It encodes CASSSTGGPNEKLFF.

This chain uses TRBV9 with TRBJ2-4, with 9 bases aligning to TRBD1. The J segment lost 2 bases and the V segment lost 3 bases, leaving 9 bases of the junction unmatched. CDR3 length: 17 amino acids. CDR1 and CDR2 (germline): SGDLS, YYNGEE. The CDR3 coding sequence is TGTGCCAGCAGCGGTCACGACAGGGGGGTAACCAAAAACATTCAGTACTTC. Protein sequence: CASSGHDRGVTKNIQYF. The full variable domain, its missing parts supplied by reference TRBV9 and TRBJ2-4, is DSGVTQTPKHLITATGQRVTLRCSPRSGDLSVYWYQQSLDQGLQFLIQYYNGEERAKGNILERFSAQQFPDLHSELNLSSLELGDSALYFCASSGHDRGVTKNIQYFGAGTRLSVL.

This clone is a singleton in its sample. The chain is built from TRBV4-3 and TRBJ2-1; 10 nucleotides line up with TRBD2. Germline V gives CDR1 LGHNA, CDR2 YSLEER. CDR3 length: 19 amino acids. Trimming cost V 0 bases and J 3 bases; bases outside gene matches: 11. The CDR3 nucleotides read TGCGCCAGCAGCCAAGATTGGCTAGCGGGAGAGTGGGACTACAATGAGCAGTTCTTC. This gives the protein CASSQDWLAGEWDYNEQFF.

J is TRBJ2-7 and V is TRBV2; 7 bases line up with TRBD1. CDR1 is SNHLY, CDR2 FYNNEI, per germline. The CDR3 is 16 residues long. V gave up 6 bases and J gave up 5 bases; unmatched junction bases: 16. This CDR3 reads CASRQRTGRRIDEQYF. The CDR3, as DNA: TGTGCCAGCAGACAGCGGACAGGACGAAGGATAGACGAGCAGTACTTC.

V usage is TRBV5-4 and J usage is TRBJ2-3; the D is unclear. V was pared by 2 bases and J by 3 bases, with 10 bases between. This CDR3 region has 14 residues. The germline V gene has CDR1 SGHNT and CDR2 YYREEE (reference sequence). The CDR3 is CASSFKWDTDTQYF. CDR3 bases: TGTGCCAGCAGCTTTAAGTGGGATACAGATACGCAGTATTTT.

V is TRBV29-1 and J is TRBJ2-3; D could derive from TRBD1 or TRBD2 (5 bases each). Germline CDR1 and CDR2: SQVTM and ANQGSEA. The CDR3 has 16 amino acids. The V and J ends lost 7 bases and 0 bases respectively, with 20 bases between them. The CDR3 loop reads CSARSGTEWSTDTQYF. The CDR3 DNA is TGCAGCGCCCGCTCGGGGACGGAATGGAGCACAGATACGCAGTATTTT.

The chain recombines TRBV5-1 with TRBJ2-7; the D gene is possibly TRBD1 (6 bases). Germline values: CDR1 SGHRS, CDR2 YFSETQ. Trimming left V 7 bases short and J 0 bases short, with 11 bases between. The CDR3 length is 13 residues. In DNA form, the CDR3 reads TGCGCCAGCTTCCGGGACAACTCCTACGAGCAGTACTTC. It yields the protein CASFRDNSYEQYF.

The gene calls are TRBV5-4 and TRBJ2-5; 8 positions match TRBD2. The V and J ends lost 5 bases and 2 bases, in that order; junction bases with no gene match: 17. This CDR3 spans 18 amino acids. The germline V gene has CDR1 SGHNT and CDR2 YYREEE (reference sequence). CDR3 sequence reads: CASSSPSGGPDRQETQYF. The CDR3 DNA sequence: TGTGCCAGCAGTTCTCCATCGGGAGGGCCTGATAGGCAAGAGACCCAGTACTTC.

The table lists this clone with a few counts. The chain has TRBV19 and TRBJ1-2; possible D gene TRBD1, 5 bases. V shed 6 bases and J shed 2 bases, with 13 bases lying between them. The CDR3 contains 14 residues. CDR1 LNHDA and CDR2 SQIVND come from the germline V gene (reference sequence). Here the CDR3 DNA reads TGTGCCAGTAGCGTAAGGACAAGGAACTATGGCTACACCTTC. It specifies CASSVRTRNYGYTF. Based on the CDR3 plus reference TRBV19 and TRBJ1-2, the full variable domain is DGGITQSPKYLFRKEGQNVTLSCEQNLNHDAMYWYRQDPGQGLRLIYYSQIVNDFQKGDIAEGYSVSREKKESFPLTVTSAQKNPTAFYLCASSVRTRNYGYTFGSGTRLTVV.

The V gene is TRBV4-3, the J gene TRBJ1-2; perhaps TRBD1 as D (5 bases). Deletions cut 0 bases from V and 6 bases from J, with 17 bases between. Germline-derived CDR1 and CDR2 are LGHNA and YSLEER. This CDR3 spans 16 amino acids. This CDR3 reads CASSQEIVGQGHGYTF. CDR3 coding DNA: TGCGCCAGCAGCCAAGAAATTGTGGGCCAGGGACATGGCTACACCTTC.